The rows below give T cell receptor beta chains drawn from one sample of a study of blood T cell repertoires in COVID-19. Generated by immunoSEQ multiplex PCR, the TCRdb table keeps only in-frame clones and is missing some. Of a few hundred thousand clones in the sample, about 90% were seen once. Sample: peripheral blood. Receptors originate from a man aged 18 to 30 with COVID-19, enrolled during active disease. The conserved cysteine and the conserved F or W are not part of the CDR3 here. The listing skips clone size in some rows; elsewhere it reads once, few, many or a size class.

CDR3 protein | J gene | V gene | clone size
ASSISGQVPSTDTQY | TRBJ2-3 | TRBV19 | few
ASSIGDAETGSVGSQETQY | TRBJ2-5 | TRBV19 | NA
ASRLPLGRIVNQPQH | TRBJ1-5 | TRBV19 | NA
ASSIQGEDEAF | TRBJ1-1 | TRBV19 | NA
ASSSLSTVSYEQY | TRBJ2-7 | TRBV6-2/TRBV6-3 | NA
ASSERAGASGSGAGELF | TRBJ2-2 | TRBV2 | NA
ASSLGYGTGDEQY | TRBJ2-7 | TRBV11-2 | NA
ASSPQGLNQPQH | TRBJ1-5 | TRBV18 | NA
ASSQVIRGGTEAF | TRBJ1-1 | TRBV4-1 | NA
ASSLGLAGGRETQY | TRBJ2-5 | TRBV7-7 | NA
ASSFAREGSGYT | TRBJ1-2 | TRBV11-2 | NA
ASSHGGISGNTIY | TRBJ1-3 | TRBV18 | NA
ASSYSGTGIVSEQY | TRBJ2-7 | TRBV6-5 | NA
ASSTPRGSGTDTQY | TRBJ2-3 | TRBV27 | NA
ASSPRFGTAAQDTQY | TRBJ2-3 | TRBV18 | NA
ASSILAGGYT | TRBJ1-2 | TRBV19 | NA
ASSVVGGGLTGELF | TRBJ2-2 | TRBV9 | few
AWKTGNSPLH | TRBJ1-6 | TRBV30 | NA
ASSETSGLVSYEQY | TRBJ2-7 | TRBV2 | NA
ASSEGTNYYEQY | TRBJ2-7 | TRBV2 | NA
ASSPSGRSGNTIY | TRBJ1-3 | TRBV18 | NA
ASSFGRAGYGRVYNEQF | TRBJ2-1 | TRBV7-8 | NA
ASSEAGRYTEAF | TRBJ1-1 | TRBV2 | NA
ASSIGSNTPGELF | TRBJ2-2 | TRBV19 | NA